This TCR beta chain was sequenced during a study of blood T cell repertoires in COVID-19. Produced via immunoSEQ multiplex PCR; TCRdb's table is partial and in-frame only. Among about 70,000 clones listed, about 88% were seen once. Deletions cut 2 bases from V and 2 bases from J, with 12 bases between. Germline V lookup: CDR1 SGHVS, CDR2 FQNEAQ. CDR3 size: 16 residues. This TCR was sampled from a man between 65 and 80 years old with active COVID-19. J is TRBJ2-2 and V is TRBV7-8, with D tentatively TRBD2 (6 bases). Sequences were obtained from peripheral blood. The CDR3 loop reads CASSLLLAPNTGELFF. The DNA of the CDR3 is TGTGCCAGCAGCTTATTGCTAGCGCCTAACACCGGGGAGCTGTTTTTT. Looking up the rest from reference TRBV7-8 and TRBJ2-2 gives the full variable domain: GAGVSQSPRYKVAKRGQDVALRCDPISGHVSLFWYQQALGQGPEFLTYFQNEAQLDKSGLPSDRFFAERPEGSVSTLKIQRTQQEDSAVYLCASSLLLAPNTGELFFGEGSRLTVL.